This T cell receptor (beta chain) was recorded in a study of Graves' ophthalmopathy and Graves' hyperthyroidism. General observations from the study: At about 69% sensitivity and roughly 72% specificity, the model predicted progression of the ophthalmopathy. Most thyroid clonotypes expanded beyond 0.001 frequency were also found in blood. For separating ophthalmopathy from stable hyperthyroidism, a 13-signature model gave 85% to 90% sensitivity and 81.08% specificity.

For repertoire sequencing, the TCR beta CDR3 regions were amplified from RNA transcripts. Following a first-round RT-PCR that used HTBI primers, a second-round multiplex PCR was carried out. Each CDR3 protein is one row after TCRdb ran MiXCR on the multiplex PCR reads. The sample contains 900,000 to 1,200,000 distinct CDR3 sequences, less than 45% of which appear only once. The V gene's germline CDR1 is SGDLS and CDR2 YYNGEE. The CDR3 totals 16 residues. V dropped 2 bases and J dropped 6; count of bases not matched to a gene: 8. This clonotype was counted many times. Its antigen is as yet unknown. This TCR came from an adult man with Graves' hyperthyroidism. This rearrangement joins TRBV9 to TRBJ2-2; 9 bases are a match to TRBD2. Sequenced sample: peripheral blood or thyroid tissue (not recorded which). The CDR3 DNA sequence: TGTGCCAGCAGCGTGGCTAGCGGGGCCAGGGCCGGGGAGCTGTTTTTT. It specifies CASSVASGARAGELFF.